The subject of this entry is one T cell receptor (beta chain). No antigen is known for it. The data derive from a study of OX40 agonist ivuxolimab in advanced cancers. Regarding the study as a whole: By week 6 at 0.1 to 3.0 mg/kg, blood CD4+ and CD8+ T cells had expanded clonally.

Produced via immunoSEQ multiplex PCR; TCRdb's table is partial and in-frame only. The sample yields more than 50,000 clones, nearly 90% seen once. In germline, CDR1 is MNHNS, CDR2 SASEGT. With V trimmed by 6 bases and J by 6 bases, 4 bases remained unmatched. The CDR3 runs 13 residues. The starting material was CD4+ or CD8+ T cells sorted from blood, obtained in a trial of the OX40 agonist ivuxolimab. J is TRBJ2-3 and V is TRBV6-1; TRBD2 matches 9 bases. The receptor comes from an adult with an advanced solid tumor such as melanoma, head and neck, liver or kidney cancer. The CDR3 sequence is CASRGTSRDTQYF. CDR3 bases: TGTGCCAGCAGGGGGACTAGCAGGGATACGCAGTATTTT.